A selection of T cell receptor beta chains follows, all from one sample in a study of T cell repertoires in cytomegalovirus infection. TCRdb fed the reads into MiXCR, producing one record per CDR3 protein. The sample records approximately 750,000 distinct CDR3 sequences, 35% being singletons. The sequenced sample consisted of PBMCs. These receptors originate from a human donor in good health (CMV status not recorded). Some clones in this sample may be carry-over from other donors' samples. The CDR3 runs from the conserved cysteine through the conserved F or W. D genes are given only for firm matches. Clone size is shown for a subset of rows, as once, few, many or a class of expanded clone.

DNA: TGCGCCAGCAGCCAGGGGTTGAGAGGGAGTGCGGACGATAGCAATCAGCCCCAGCATTTT
CDR3: CASSQGLRGSADDSNQPQHF
D: NA
V: TRBV4-1
J: TRBJ1-5
size: NA

DNA: TGTGCCAGCAGCTTTTTTCGGCGGACGAACACTGAAGCTTTCTTT
CDR3: CASSFFRRTNTEAFF
D: NA
V: TRBV5-6
J: TRBJ1-1
size: NA

DNA: TGTGCCAGCATCTTAACCACAGGGACTCGCGCTTTCTTT
CDR3: CASILTTGTRAFF
D: NA
V: TRBV12-3/TRBV12-4
J: TRBJ1-1
size: few

DNA: TGTGCCAGCAGCCGGGTATCGGACATGAACACTGAAGCTTTCTTT
CDR3: CASSRVSDMNTEAFF
D: NA
V: TRBV5-6
J: TRBJ1-1
size: many

DNA: TGTGCCAGCTCATGGCCTCCGGGACAGGGATCGAACACCGGGGAGCTGTTTTTT
CDR3: CASSWPPGQGSNTGELFF
D: TRBD1
V: TRBV28
J: TRBJ2-2
size: NA

DNA: TGTGCCAGCAGTTTTGGAATCGAGACTGAAGCTTTCTTT
CDR3: CASSFGIETEAFF
D: NA
V: TRBV28
J: TRBJ1-1
size: NA

DNA: TGTGCCAGCAGCCCACCCGGGACCGTTCGTTACGAGCAGTACTTC
CDR3: CASSPPGTVRYEQYF
D: NA
V: TRBV7-1
J: TRBJ2-7
size: NA

DNA: TGTGCCAGCAGTTTCGGCCGGGCGTTGGGTTTACGGAATGAGCAGTTCTTC
CDR3: CASSFGRALGLRNEQFF
D: NA
V: TRBV28
J: TRBJ2-1
size: NA

DNA: TGTGCCAGCAGCCAACGGCCTAGCGGGAGCCTTCAGTATTTT
CDR3: CASSQRPSGSLQYF
D: TRBD2
V: TRBV7-9
J: TRBJ2-3
size: NA

DNA: TGTGCCAGCGGACGGGGGGGACAGGTCGGCGGAAACACCATATATTTT
CDR3: CASGRGGQVGGNTIYF
D: TRBD1
V: TRBV6-1
J: TRBJ1-3
size: NA

DNA: TGTGCCAGCAGTCTCCTGACCCTCTCCTACACAGATACGCAGTATTTT
CDR3: CASSLLTLSYTDTQYF
D: NA
V: TRBV28
J: TRBJ2-3
size: few

DNA: TGCGCCAGCAGCTTGTCTGTCGACTCCCCCTACGAGCAGTACTTC
CDR3: CASSLSVDSPYEQYF
D: NA
V: TRBV5-1
J: TRBJ2-7
size: NA

DNA: TGTGCCAGCAGTTTATTGCGAGGGGAGGGGGCCAAAAACATTCAGTACTTC
CDR3: CASSLLRGEGAKNIQYF
D: TRBD2
V: TRBV12-3/TRBV12-4
J: TRBJ2-4
size: NA

DNA: TGCAGTGCTAGAGTAGGAATGTGGACGGCCACTAACTATGGCTACACCTTC
CDR3: CSARVGMWTATNYGYTF
D: NA
V: TRBV20-1
J: TRBJ1-2
size: NA

DNA: TGCGCCAGCAGCTTGGGGACATCGGGATATGGCTACACCTTC
CDR3: CASSLGTSGYGYTF
D: NA
V: TRBV5-1
J: TRBJ1-2
size: NA

DNA: TGTGCCAGCAGTTCACTAGCGGGAGGGCCACAGGAGCAGTTCTTC
CDR3: CASSSLAGGPQEQFF
D: TRBD2
V: TRBV28
J: TRBJ2-1
size: many

DNA: TGTGCCAGCAGCTTAAGAGGGACCTCCCTCCCGAAAGGATTGTTTTTT
CDR3: CASSLRGTSLPKGLFF
D: NA
V: TRBV5-6
J: TRBJ1-4
size: few

DNA: TGTGCCAGCAGCTATCGGGGGGAAGCTTTCTTT
CDR3: CASSYRGEAFF
D: NA
V: TRBV7-8
J: TRBJ1-1
size: many

DNA: TGTGCCAGCAGTTTATTGGGGGGCCCTGAAGATTTCTTT
CDR3: CASSLLGGPEDFF
D: NA
V: TRBV28
J: TRBJ1-1
size: NA

DNA: TGTGCCAGCAGTAAGACAGGGGGCAATCAGCCCCAGCATTTT
CDR3: CASSKTGGNQPQHF
D: TRBD1
V: TRBV28
J: TRBJ1-5
size: many

DNA: TGTGCCAGCAGCCGGGACTCTTATAGCAATCAGCCCCAGCATTTT
CDR3: CASSRDSYSNQPQHF
D: NA
V: TRBV7-2
J: TRBJ1-5
size: many

DNA: TGTGCCAGCAGTTTCAAGAGGGATAGCTGGACCGAGCAGTACTTC
CDR3: CASSFKRDSWTEQYF
D: NA
V: TRBV27
J: TRBJ2-7
size: NA

DNA: TGTGCCAGCAGGAGTAGCGGGAGTGCCACAGATACGCAGTATTTT
CDR3: CASRSSGSATDTQYF
D: TRBD2
V: TRBV6-5
J: TRBJ2-3
size: few

DNA: TGCAGTGCTAGAGACCAGCGGGGGGCGTTTACAGATACGCAGTATTTT
CDR3: CSARDQRGAFTDTQYF
D: TRBD2
V: TRBV20-1
J: TRBJ2-3
size: many

DNA: TGCGCCAGCAGCCAAGTAAGCGGGCGGAACTATGGCTACACCTTC
CDR3: CASSQVSGRNYGYTF
D: NA
V: TRBV4-1
J: TRBJ1-2
size: few

DNA: TGTGCCAGCAGCTTAGATCGGCTTGTTTGGGTTACGCAGTATTTT
CDR3: CASSLDRLVWVTQYF
D: NA
V: TRBV11-2
J: TRBJ2-3
size: NA

DNA: TGTGCCAGCAGCTTGGACGCCCGGATCTCAAAACTGTTTTTT
CDR3: CASSLDARISKLFF
D: NA
V: TRBV3-1
J: TRBJ1-4
size: NA

DNA: TGTGCCAGCAGCTTAGCTAGGGACACCGGTTCCGGGGAGCTGTTTTTT
CDR3: CASSLARDTGSGELFF
D: NA
V: TRBV7-8
J: TRBJ2-2
size: many

DNA: NA
CDR3: CASSSSGGIIGYTF
D: NA
V: TRBV28
J: TRBJ1-2
size: few

DNA: TGTGCCAGCACCCAAAGAGGCCCCCCCTCCACTGAAGCTTTCTTT
CDR3: CASTQRGPPSTEAFF
D: NA
V: TRBV2
J: TRBJ1-1
size: few

DNA: TGTGCCAGCAGCGACGGACTAGCGCAGACCCATTACTTC
CDR3: CASSDGLAQTHYF
D: TRBD2
V: TRBV27
J: TRBJ2-5
size: NA

DNA: TGTGCCAGCAGCTTAGCAGGGATGGCTTCCAATGAGCAGTTCTTC
CDR3: CASSLAGMASNEQFF
D: NA
V: TRBV7-3
J: TRBJ2-1
size: NA

DNA: TGCAGTGCTAGAGGCGTTTACCCTGGAAACACCATATATTTT
CDR3: CSARGVYPGNTIYF
D: NA
V: TRBV20-1
J: TRBJ1-3
size: NA

DNA: TGTGCCAGTAGTACGGGCGGGGCCTACGAGCAGTACTTC
CDR3: CASSTGGAYEQYF
D: NA
V: TRBV19
J: TRBJ2-7
size: few

DNA: TGTGCCAGCAGCCGGATCCTAAACAATGAGCAGTTCTTC
CDR3: CASSRILNNEQFF
D: NA
V: TRBV13
J: TRBJ2-1
size: once

DNA: TGTGCCAGCAGTTCCGGGGGGGGAGGTGGCAATCAGCCCCAGCATTTT
CDR3: CASSSGGGGGNQPQHF
D: NA
V: TRBV12-3/TRBV12-4
J: TRBJ1-5
size: NA

DNA: TGTGCCAGCAGATACGGGGACAGGGGAAGAAATGAGCAGTTCTTC
CDR3: CASRYGDRGRNEQFF
D: TRBD1
V: TRBV27
J: TRBJ2-1
size: few

DNA: TGTGCCAGCAGCTTAGAAGGAGTGACAAATACGCAGTATTTT
CDR3: CASSLEGVTNTQYF
D: NA
V: TRBV11-3
J: TRBJ2-3
size: NA